Shown below are 28 T cell receptor beta chains from a single sample sequenced in a study of cytomegalovirus exposure and HLA in healthy donors. The PCR made use of 60 Vbeta and 13 Jbeta primers. TCRdb keeps only in-frame clones here, not all; method: immunoSEQ multiplex PCR. Here the sample spans some 150,000 clones, roughly 79% being singletons. Sequences were obtained from PBMCs. All receptors come from a male donor in good health and CMV-seronegative.

CDR3 nucleotide sequence: TGCGCCAGCAGCCATCGCGACAGGGGAGAAGAGACCCAGTACTTC. This encodes CASSHRDRGEETQYF. The V gene is TRBV4-3, the J gene TRBJ2-5, with TRBD1 identical over 8 bases. With V trimmed by 3 bases and J by 3 bases, 6 bases remained unmatched. This CDR3 region has 15 residues. Germline CDR1 and CDR2: LGHNA and YSLEER.

This chain uses TRBV5-1 with TRBJ2-5; D is possibly TRBD2 (6 bases). Germline V gene lookup returns CDR1 SGHRS and CDR2 YFSETQ. This CDR3 is built from 14 residues. V was clipped by 0 bases and J by 1 base, with 7 bases between them. The CDR3 DNA is TGCGCCAGCAGCTTGGTACTAGCCCAAGAGACCCAGTACTTC. It specifies CASSLVLAQETQYF.

This chain connects TRBV13 to TRBJ2-7; D unresolved. The V gene's germline CDR1 is PRHDT and CDR2 FYEKMQ (reference sequence). Trimming took off 1 base at V and 2 bases at J, with 6 bases between the two ends. There are 13 residues in the CDR3. CDR3 nucleotide sequence: TGTGCCAGCAGCTTAGCTTACACCTACGAGCAGTACTTC. It codes for CASSLAYTYEQYF. Full variable domain (outside the CDR3, taken from reference TRBV13 and TRBJ2-7): AAGVIQSPRHLIKEKRETATLKCYPIPRHDTVYWYQQGPGQDPQFLISFYEKMQSDKGSIPDRFSAQQFSDYHSELNMSSLELGDSALYFCASSLAYTYEQYFGPGTRLTVT.

The sample holds one count of this clone. V is TRBV6-6 and J is TRBJ1-1, with a weak D call TRBD1 (5 bases). Trimming pared 0 bases from V and 3 bases from J, leaving 8 bases between. The CDR3 has 14 amino acids. Per germline, CDR1 MNHNY and CDR2 SVGAGI (reference sequence). The CDR3 loop is CASSYSGGYTEAFF. CDR3 coding DNA: TGTGCCAGCAGTTACTCGGGGGGATACACTGAAGCTTTCTTT.

This clone was seen just once. The chain carries TRBV5-1 and TRBJ2-5, with 7 bases fitting TRBD1. This CDR3 contains 13 residues. V shed 4 bases and J 5 bases; nucleotides not matched to a gene: 5. The germline V gene has CDR1 SGHRS and CDR2 YFSETQ. This chain's CDR3 is CASSPDRVETQYF. CDR3 in DNA: TGCGCCAGCAGCCCAGACAGGGTTGAGACCCAGTACTTC. Complete variable domain (other parts from reference TRBV5-1 and TRBJ2-5): KAGVTQTPRYLIKTRGQQVTLSCSPISGHRSVSWYQQTPGQGLQFLFEYFSETQRNKGNFPGRFSGRQFSNSRSEMNVSTLELGDSALYLCASSPDRVETQYFGPGTRLLVL.

The chain has TRBV30 and TRBJ1-1, with TRBD1 identical over 7 bases. V lost 2 bases to trimming and J lost 7 bases; unmatched junction nucleotides: 10. Germline-derived CDR1 and CDR2 are GTSNPN and SVGIG (reference sequence). This CDR3 has 14 amino acids. In DNA form, the CDR3 reads TGTGCCTGGAGTCAACAGGGGTTCGGGGGTGAAGCTTTCTTT. It codes for CAWSQQGFGGEAFF.

This chain joins TRBV15 and TRBJ2-1; 13 bases fit TRBD2. Germline V lookup: CDR1 LNHNV, CDR2 YYDKDF (reference sequence). Trimming at V came to 4 bases and at J to 7 bases, leaving 4 bases not matched to a gene. This CDR3 comprises 15 residues. CDR3 in amino acids: CATSTGLAGVNEQFF. The CDR3 DNA follows: TGTGCCACCAGCACCGGACTAGCGGGGGTGAATGAGCAGTTCTTC.

The chain couples TRBV15 to TRBJ1-4; TRBD1 aligns across 12 bases. CDR1 and CDR2 from the germline V gene are LNHNV and YYDKDF (reference sequence). Losses at the gene ends were 3 bases for V and 8 bases for J; bases not matched to a gene: 7. This CDR3 is 16 amino acids long. The CDR3 loop reads CATSRGDGTGGEKLFF. CDR3 nucleotides: TGTGCCACCAGCAGGGGGGACGGGACAGGGGGCGAAAAACTGTTTTTT.

The V call is TRBV27, the J call TRBJ2-5; 9 bases map to TRBD1. Per germline, CDR1 MNHEY and CDR2 SMNVEV (reference sequence). The CDR3 loop spans 16 amino acids. After removal of 6 bases from V and 1 base from J, the junction contained 9 bases not matched to a gene. The CDR3 protein is CASSKRDRGFQETQYF. CDR3 nucleotides: TGTGCCAGCAGCAAGAGAGACAGGGGGTTCCAAGAGACCCAGTACTTC.

This CDR3 reads CASSPAGQGKYEQYF. Written as DNA, the CDR3 is TGTGCCAGCAGCCCCGCGGGACAGGGGAAATACGAGCAGTACTTC. The chain carries TRBV11-2 and TRBJ2-7, with 10 bases aligning to TRBD1. Germline V gene data show CDR1 as SGHAT and CDR2 as FQNNGV. Losses at the gene ends were 5 bases for V and 4 bases for J; bases not matched to a gene: 8. The CDR3 covers 15 residues.

J is TRBJ1-2 and V is TRBV28, with 12 bases that match TRBD1. Germline V gene data show CDR1 as MDHEN and CDR2 as SYDVKM. The CDR3 runs 17 residues. V lost 5 bases, J lost 2 bases, and 9 bases stayed unmatched. The CDR3 sequence is CASSPPGQGASNYGYTF. The CDR3 coding sequence is TGTGCCAGCAGTCCGCCGGGACAGGGGGCCAGCAACTATGGCTACACCTTC.

The gene calls are TRBV4-3 and TRBJ1-2; 7 bases line up with TRBD1. CDR3 length equals 15 residues. Losses at the gene ends were 0 bases for V and 6 bases for J; bases not matched to a gene: 7. The germline CDR1 and CDR2 sequences are LGHNA and YSLEER. The CDR3 spells CASSQEANRGNGYTF. The CDR3 DNA follows: TGCGCCAGCAGCCAAGAGGCCAACAGGGGAAATGGCTACACCTTC.

This clone was recorded only once. This sequence joins TRBV2 and TRBJ1-2; the D gene is possibly TRBD1 (5 bases). There are 11 residues in the CDR3. Germline CDR1 SNHLY, CDR2 FYNNEI. Trimming stripped 7 bases from V and 5 bases from J, with 8 bases between. In DNA, the CDR3 is TGTGCCAGCACCCCAGGGTATGGCTACACCTTC. This encodes CASTPGYGYTF.

As for this clone: This sample also contains other DNA sequences that code for the same CDR3. The chain couples TRBV9 to TRBJ1-1; no firm D call. The CDR3 runs 13 residues. Germline V CDR1 and CDR2: SGDLS, YYNGEE. V was shortened by 0 bases and J by 2 bases, with 5 bases between the two germline ends. The CDR3: CASSVAGNTEAFF. The CDR3 region has the DNA TGTGCCAGCAGCGTAGCGGGTAACACTGAAGCTTTCTTT.

CDR3 nucleotides: TGTGCCAGCACCGACAGGGGGCAGAGTGAAGCTTTCTTT. Encoded protein: CASTDRGQSEAFF. The chain couples TRBV7-9 to TRBJ1-1, with TRBD1 matching 10 bases. Unmatched junction bases numbered 6, after V lost 7 bases and J lost 7 bases. The V gene's germline CDR1 is SEHNR and CDR2 FQNEAQ (reference sequence). This CDR3 is built from 13 residues.

The chain carries TRBV7-2 and TRBJ2-7; the match to TRBD2 covers 10 bases. CDR3 length: 15 amino acids. Trimming took 5 bases from V and 3 from J; bases not matched to a gene: 7. Per the germline V gene, CDR1 is SGHTA and CDR2 is FQGNSA. CDR3: CASSLTSGVLYEQYF. The CDR3 DNA is TGTGCCAGCAGCCTCACTAGCGGGGTCCTCTACGAGCAGTACTTC.

V usage is TRBV5-5 and J usage is TRBJ2-7; no firm D call. V lost 2 bases to trimming and J lost 4 bases, with 7 bases between them. The CDR3 is 12 amino acids. Germline V CDR1 and CDR2: SGHKS, YYEKEE (reference sequence). The CDR3 region has the DNA TGTGCCAGCAGCTTCGAGTGGTACGAGCAGTACTTC. Its translation is CASSFEWYEQYF.

This clone turned up a few times. V usage is TRBV10-3 and J usage is TRBJ1-4; tentatively, D is TRBD1 (6 bases). Germline V gives CDR1 ENHRY, CDR2 SYGVKD. This CDR3 has 12 amino acids. V was clipped by 8 bases and J by 11 bases, with 15 bases between them. The CDR3 protein is CAIGTQDGKLFF. The DNA of the CDR3 is TGTGCCATCGGGACACAGGACGGGAAACTGTTTTTT.

This chain uses TRBV27 with TRBJ1-4; D may be TRBD1 (6 bases). The V end lost 6 bases, the J end lost 0 bases, and 8 bases lay between the germline ends. The CDR3 loop spans 14 amino acids. Per the germline V gene, CDR1 is MNHEY and CDR2 is SMNVEV (reference sequence). The CDR3 DNA reads TGTGCCAGCAGGGGGGCAGCAACTAATGAAAAACTGTTTTTT. Its protein product is CASRGAATNEKLFF.

The gene calls are TRBV30 and TRBJ2-1; possibly TRBD1 for D (5 bases). Germline lookup yields CDR1 GTSNPN and CDR2 SVGIG (reference sequence). This CDR3 comprises 11 residues. Trimming took 8 bases from V and 2 from J, leaving 7 bases between them. This CDR3 is CAGAAYNEQFF. The CDR3 DNA is TGTGCCGGGGCGGCCTACAATGAGCAGTTCTTC.

This chain uses TRBV6-5 with TRBJ1-1, with D tentatively TRBD1 (6 bases). This CDR3 spans 14 amino acids. V lost 5 bases, J lost 0 bases, and 10 bases lay in between. The germline V gene encodes CDR1 MNHEY and CDR2 SVGAGI. The CDR3: CASSVYRVNTEAFF. The DNA of the CDR3 is TGTGCCAGCAGTGTCTACAGGGTGAACACTGAAGCTTTCTTT.

This clone was seen just once. The same CDR3 can be traced to other DNA sequences in this sample. This sequence joins TRBV11-3 and TRBJ1-2; the D gene is possibly TRBD1 (5 bases). Trimming cost V 5 bases and J 6 bases, with 22 bases left between them. The CDR3 is 16 residues long. Germline V gives CDR1 SGHNT, CDR2 YENEEA. The CDR3 here is CASSPRGDRGGDGYTF. The CDR3 DNA follows: TGTGCCAGCAGCCCTAGAGGCGACCGGGGAGGGGATGGCTACACCTTC.

The rearrangement uses TRBV27 and TRBJ1-6; weak D call: TRBD1 (5 bases). CDR3 length: 15 amino acids. Germline CDR1 reads MNHEY; CDR2 reads SMNVEV (reference sequence). V lost 6 bases, J lost 7 bases, and 16 bases lay in between. CDR3 residues: CASSLTGLGNSPLHF. CDR3 coding DNA: TGTGCCAGCAGCCTCACGGGACTAGGCAATTCACCCCTCCACTTT.

The chain employs TRBV7-8 and TRBJ1-1; D is possibly TRBD1 (5 bases). CDR3 size: 16 residues. The germline V gene has CDR1 SGHVS and CDR2 FQNEAQ. Trimming removed 3 bases from V and 0 bases from J, with 14 bases in between. CDR3 DNA sequence: TGTGCCAGCAGCTTGATGGGGGGTAGGTTGAACACTGAAGCTTTCTTT. Translated: CASSLMGGRLNTEAFF. Full variable domain (rest looked up from reference TRBV7-8 and TRBJ1-1): GAGVSQSPRYKVAKRGQDVALRCDPISGHVSLFWYQQALGQGPEFLTYFQNEAQLDKSGLPSDRFFAERPEGSVSTLKIQRTQQEDSAVYLCASSLMGGRLNTEAFFGQGTRLTVV.

The chain carries TRBV5-1 and TRBJ1-1, with 9 positions matching TRBD1. Looked up from germline, CDR1 is SGHRS and CDR2 is YFSETQ. The junction had 8 bases not matched to a gene; V was cut back by 4 bases and J by 4 bases. The CDR3 covers 15 residues. In DNA form, the CDR3 reads TGCGCCAGCAGCGTATACAGGGGGCAGGGCACTGAAGCTTTCTTT. Translated: CASSVYRGQGTEAFF.

The rearrangement uses TRBV19 and TRBJ1-6; tentative D call: TRBD1 (5 bases). The germline gives CDR1 LNHDA, CDR2 SQIVND (reference sequence). The V and J ends lost 6 bases and 5 bases respectively, with 20 bases between them. The CDR3 sequence is 17 residues long. The CDR3 nucleotides are TGTGCCAGTAGACCCTTTGGAGGGGCGTTAGATAATTCACCCCTCCACTTT. It yields the protein CASRPFGGALDNSPLHF. Drawing the rest from reference TRBV19 and TRBJ1-6, the complete variable domain is DGGITQSPKYLFRKEGQNVTLSCEQNLNHDAMYWYRQDPGQGLRLIYYSQIVNDFQKGDIAEGYSVSREKKESFPLTVTSAQKNPTAFYLCASRPFGGALDNSPLHFGNGTRLTVT.

The chain joins TRBV4-1 to TRBJ1-4; possibly TRBD1 for D (5 bases). The CDR3 is 18 amino acids. V was trimmed by 5 bases and J by 1 base, leaving 20 bases between them. Germline CDR1 reads MGHRA; CDR2 reads YSYEKL. CDR3 sequence reads: CASSYILGGGGTNEKLFF. CDR3 bases: TGCGCCAGCAGCTACATCTTGGGGGGGGGAGGAACTAATGAAAAACTGTTTTTT.

CDR3: CASSQALGQGGYGYTF. The CDR3 DNA is TGCGCCAGCAGCCAAGCCCTCGGACAGGGGGGGTATGGCTACACCTTC. The V and J genes are TRBV4-3 and TRBJ1-2; 10 bases match TRBD1. Looked up from germline, CDR1 is LGHNA and CDR2 is YSLEER. After removal of 1 base from V and 5 bases from J, the junction contained 7 bases not matched to a gene. The CDR3 is 16 amino acids.